Following are 23 T cell receptor beta chains from one sample sequenced in a study of blood T cell repertoires in COVID-19. Produced via immunoSEQ multiplex PCR; TCRdb's table is partial and in-frame only. The sample carries approximately 400,000 clones, roughly 90% recorded once. Sequencing input: peripheral blood. Receptors were obtained from a man in his forties with acute or convalescent COVID-19.

This clone was counted once. The chain uses TRBV7-3 and TRBJ2-2; weak D call: TRBD2 (6 bases). The V end was cut by 2 bases, the J end by 5 bases, with 15 bases between. The CDR3 consists of 16 residues. Germline V gives CDR1 SGHTA, CDR2 FQGTGA. CDR3 region: CASSLLRRGRTGELFF. CDR3 DNA sequence: TGTGCCAGCAGCTTACTTAGGCGGGGCAGAACCGGGGAGCTGTTTTTT.

V gene TRBV7-2 combines with J gene TRBJ2-1; TRBD1 matches 10 bases. This CDR3 spans 18 amino acids. The trim removed 0 bases at V and 0 bases at J, leaving 5 bases unmatched. Germline CDR1 reads SGHTA; CDR2 reads FQGNSA. CDR3 bases: TGTGCCAGCAGCTTAGCCGGACAGGGGGTATTCTCCTACAATGAGCAGTTCTTC. This translates into CASSLAGQGVFSYNEQFF.

The J gene is TRBJ2-1, the V gene TRBV28; 8 bases line up with TRBD2. The V and J ends lost 3 bases and 5 bases, in that order; junction bases with no gene match: 9. CDR3 length equals 16 residues. Germline V CDR1 and CDR2: MDHEN, SYDVKM. CDR3 region: CASSFLTSGLNNEQFF. In DNA form, the CDR3 reads TGTGCCAGCAGTTTCCTCACTAGCGGCCTCAACAATGAGCAGTTCTTC.

The J gene is TRBJ2-1, the V gene TRBV2; possible D gene TRBD2, 5 bases. Germline V gives CDR1 SNHLY, CDR2 FYNNEI. Trimming removed 8 bases from V and 4 bases from J, with 12 bases in between. The CDR3 totals 13 residues. The CDR3 DNA sequence: TGTGCCAGCGTCGAGGGTTCGTACAATGAGCAGTTCTTC. The encoded protein is CASVEGSYNEQFF. Full variable domain (missing parts from reference TRBV2 and TRBJ2-1): EPEVTQTPSHQVTQMGQEVILRCVPISNHLYFYWYRQILGQKVEFLVSFYNNEISEKSEIFDDQFSVERPDGSNFTLKIRSTKLEDSAMYFCASVEGSYNEQFFGPGTRLTVL.

The chain uses TRBV7-4 and TRBJ2-7; 8 positions match TRBD2. This CDR3 region has 17 residues. V dropped 2 bases and J dropped 0; count of bases not matched to a gene: 9. Germline assignment: CDR1 SGHVT and CDR2 SQSDAQ. The CDR3 sequence: CASSLFRAREVSYEQYF. DNA of the CDR3: TGTGCCAGCAGCTTATTTCGGGCGCGGGAGGTCTCCTACGAGCAGTACTTC.

The chain carries TRBV6-1 and TRBJ2-3; a possible D gene is TRBD1 (6 bases). CDR1 is MNHNS and CDR2 is SASEGT in the germline V gene. This CDR3 has 14 amino acids. Deletions cut 1 base from V and 7 bases from J, with 12 bases between. CDR3 nucleotides: TGTGCCAGCAGTGAAGACAGGGAATTCAATACGCAGTATTTT. Translation gives CASSEDREFNTQYF.

The genes are TRBV27 and TRBJ1-3; TRBD1 matches 7 bases. V trimming: 5 bases; J trimming: 2 bases; junction bases outside the gene matches: 6. The CDR3 extends over 15 amino acids. CDR1 is MNHEY and CDR2 is SMNVEV in the germline V gene (reference sequence). In DNA, the CDR3 is TGTGCCAGCAGTCGCGGGACAGCAGCTGGAAACACCATATATTTT. This sequence encodes CASSRGTAAGNTIYF.

The chain uses TRBV6-5 and TRBJ2-2; D unresolved. V lost 7 bases to trimming and J lost 0 bases, with 9 bases between them. From germline, CDR1 is MNHEY and CDR2 SVGAGI. The CDR3 contains 14 residues. In DNA form, the CDR3 reads TGTGCCAGCACCCTTACTTCGAACACCGGGGAGCTGTTTTTT. It specifies CASTLTSNTGELFF.

V gene TRBV12-5 combines with J gene TRBJ2-2; D ambiguous. V lost 2 bases and J 3 bases, leaving 4 bases between the germline ends. CDR1 and CDR2 (germline): LGHNT, FRNRAP. The CDR3 covers 13 residues. CDR3 sequence reads: CASGLPYTGELFF. The CDR3 bases are TGTGCTAGTGGTTTGCCCTACACCGGGGAGCTGTTTTTT.

The J gene is TRBJ2-2, the V gene TRBV28; TRBD1 matches 9 bases. Germline CDR1 MDHEN, CDR2 SYDVKM. The CDR3 spans 17 residues. J lost 3 bases, V lost 3 bases, and 8 bases had no gene match. The CDR3 coding sequence is TGTGCCAGCAGTTTGGGCCGCGGGACAGGGTACACCGGGGAGCTGTTTTTT. It codes for CASSLGRGTGYTGELFF.

The CDR3 spells CASTDGQIQETQYF. CDR3 coding DNA: TGCGCCAGCACCGACGGACAGATCCAAGAGACCCAGTACTTC. The rearrangement joins TRBV5-1 to TRBJ2-5, with D possibly being TRBD1 (6 bases). The CDR3 runs to 14 residues. Germline values: CDR1 SGHRS, CDR2 YFSETQ. The V end was cut by 6 bases, the J end by 1 base, with 13 bases between.

The rearrangement joins TRBV4-3 to TRBJ2-4, with D tentatively TRBD2 (7 bases). The ends were cut back, 4 bases at V and 8 bases at J, with 24 bases in the middle. This CDR3 has 17 residues. Per the germline V gene, CDR1 is LGHNA and CDR2 is YSLEER. The CDR3 is CASSRLAGARSEDIQYF. The CDR3 bases are TGCGCCAGCAGCCGTTTGGCGGGGGCCCGGTCGGAGGACATTCAGTACTTC.

The chain uses TRBV6-6 and TRBJ2-7; the match to TRBD1 covers 7 bases. CDR3 length: 13 amino acids. The trim removed 5 bases at V and 1 base at J, leaving 2 bases unmatched. Germline CDR1 MNHNY, CDR2 SVGAGI (reference sequence). The CDR3 sequence is CASSRGQSYEQYF. CDR3 DNA: TGTGCCAGCAGTCGGGGACAGTCCTACGAGCAGTACTTC.

This rearrangement joins TRBV30 to TRBJ1-1; 8 nucleotides match TRBD1. The length of the CDR3 is 14 residues. Trimming took 6 bases from V and 5 from J; bases not matched to a gene: 11. The germline V gene has CDR1 GTSNPN and CDR2 SVGIG (reference sequence). CDR3 loop: CACTVGTGTTEAFF. The CDR3 DNA reads TGTGCCTGTACTGTAGGGACAGGAACTACTGAAGCTTTCTTT.

This clone was picked up one time. The J gene is TRBJ2-1, the V gene TRBV24-1; the match to TRBD2 covers 8 bases. Germline lookup yields CDR1 KGHDR and CDR2 SFDVKD. The CDR3 runs 15 residues. The ends lost 8 bases at V and 6 bases at J; junction bases unmatched: 11. Here the CDR3 DNA reads TGTGCCACCACCAAAGTACGACTAGCGCGCAATGAGCAGTTCTTC. Its translation: CATTKVRLARNEQFF.

The sample holds one count of this clone. The rearrangement joins TRBV19 to TRBJ1-1, with TRBD1 matching 7 bases. The CDR3 totals 16 residues. CDR1 and CDR2 from the germline V gene are LNHDA and SQIVND (reference sequence). The junction had 7 bases not matched to a gene; V was cut back by 3 bases and J by 0 bases. The DNA of the CDR3 is TGTGCCAGTAGTATCCCCAGGGGGATCATGAACACTGAAGCTTTCTTT. Amino acid sequence: CASSIPRGIMNTEAFF.

The V call is TRBV27, the J call TRBJ1-4; maybe TRBD1 (6 bases). The germline V gene encodes CDR1 MNHEY and CDR2 SMNVEV (reference sequence). The CDR3 sequence is 14 residues long. V was shortened by 3 bases and J by 7 bases, with 12 bases between the two germline ends. The CDR3 reads CASSLGTRSEKLFF. Written as DNA, the CDR3 is TGTGCCAGCAGTTTGGGGACAAGAAGTGAAAAACTGTTTTTT.

On this clone: Its ends do not fully match the called genes, so a read error is possible. The V call is TRBV6-2 or TRBV6-3, the J call TRBJ2-5; 9 nucleotides line up with TRBD2. The CDR3 sequence is 13 residues long. Germline lookup yields CDR1 MNHEY and CDR2 SVGEGT. CDR3 protein: CAGSVSGRETQYF. As DNA, the CDR3 is TGTGCCGGCAGTGTTAGCGGGAGAGAGACCCAGTACTTC.

Note on this clone: Other DNA sequences in this sample translate to the same CDR3. DNA of the CDR3: TGTGCCAGCAGCCGGGACAGGGCCTACGAGCAGTACTTC. It translates to CASSRDRAYEQYF. The V call is TRBV5-4, the J call TRBJ2-7; 9 bases line up with TRBD1. The junction had 1 base not matched to a gene; V was cut back by 4 bases and J by 2 bases. This CDR3 is built from 13 residues. The germline gives CDR1 SGHNT, CDR2 YYREEE (reference sequence).

V gene TRBV10-3 combines with J gene TRBJ2-7; no firm D call. The CDR3 is 12 amino acids. Germline V CDR1 and CDR2: ENHRY, SYGVKD. The V end lost 8 bases, the J end lost 5 bases, and 13 bases lay between the germline ends. The CDR3 loop reads CAIAAGLNEQYF. The CDR3 DNA reads as TGTGCCATCGCCGCAGGCCTAAACGAGCAGTACTTC.

This clone was detected once. This rearrangement joins TRBV4-3 to TRBJ1-1; 10 bases match TRBD1. Germline values: CDR1 LGHNA, CDR2 YSLEER. The CDR3 length is 15 residues. The V segment lost 5 bases and the J segment 3 bases; nucleotides outside the gene matches: 6. This chain's CDR3 is CASSSRTGGDTEAFF. The DNA of the CDR3 is TGCGCCAGCAGCTCCCGGACAGGGGGAGACACTGAAGCTTTCTTT.

This chain connects TRBV2 to TRBJ2-5; possible D gene TRBD2, 6 bases. The CDR3 runs 14 residues. CDR1 is SNHLY and CDR2 is FYNNEI in the germline V gene. V lost 1 base and J lost 5, with 11 bases in between. CDR3 protein: CASSEDASDETQYF. The CDR3 DNA reads as TGTGCCAGCAGTGAAGACGCTAGCGACGAGACCCAGTACTTC.

The rearrangement uses TRBV18 and TRBJ2-5; the D is unclear. The V end lost 2 bases, the J end lost 5 bases, and 9 bases lay between the germline ends. The length of the CDR3 is 13 residues. From germline, CDR1 is KGHSH and CDR2 LQKENI. The CDR3 reads CASSPGSSETQYF. The CDR3 DNA reads as TGTGCCAGCTCACCAGGTAGCTCGGAGACCCAGTACTTC. The variable domain in full, with the rest retrieved from reference TRBV18 and TRBJ2-5, is NAGVMQNPRHLVRRRGQEARLRCSPMKGHSHVYWYRQLPEEGLKFMVYLQKENIIDESGMPKERFSAEFPKEGPSILRIQQVVRGDSAAYFCASSPGSSETQYFGPGTRLLVL.